This TCR beta chain appears in the sequencing data of a study of blood T cell repertoires in COVID-19. Study overall: COVID-19 samples, acute and convalescent, were from the United States, Italy and Spain. The cDNA or gDNA used as material had been derived from T cells, B-cell-depleted T cells, or PBMCs.

As processed by the authors: Amplified reference gene primers provided the basis for estimating nucleated cell counts. Assay: immunoSEQ multiplex PCR; the TCRdb copy retains only in-frame clones and omits some. The V and J calls and clone size are taken from that table; D and trimming were inferred from the DNA. This table holds approximately 47,000 clones, 85% to 90% found once. Per germline, CDR1 SGHAT and CDR2 FQNNGV. This CDR3 is built from 14 residues. Sequencing was done on a sample of peripheral blood. The V gene is TRBV11-2, the J gene TRBJ2-2, with unresolved D. This receptor was identified in an older woman with acute or convalescent COVID-19. CDR3 sequence (DNA): TGTGCTTCGACGCGGCTCTCTAACACCGGGGAGCTGTTTTTT. This codes for CASTRLSNTGELFF.